These 10 T cell receptor beta chains originate from one sample sequenced in a study of cytomegalovirus exposure and HLA in healthy donors. The PCR ran on 60 Vbeta and 13 Jbeta primers. The table came from immunoSEQ multiplex PCR; TCRdb's copy has only in-frame clones and leaves some out. The table lists 170,000 or so clones, roughly 78% of them singletons. The sequenced material came from PBMCs. The receptors were sampled from a woman aged 45 to 65 in good health and CMV-seropositive.

This clone was seen a handful of times. The chain recombines TRBV19 with TRBJ2-5, with 7 bases aligning to TRBD1. V was clipped by 5 bases and J by 5 bases; unmatched bases: 2. Germline CDR1 is LNHDA and CDR2 is SQIVND (reference sequence). The CDR3 covers 12 residues. The CDR3 DNA is TGTGCCAGTAGTGAGGGGGCCGAGACCCAGTACTTC. It yields the protein CASSEGAETQYF.

The CDR3 protein is CASSGYPGGFYEQYF. CDR3 bases: TGTGCCAGCAGTGGATATCCGGGGGGTTTCTACGAGCAGTACTTC. V and J are TRBV6-1 and TRBJ2-7, with 7 bases fitting TRBD2. Germline V CDR1 and CDR2: MNHNS, SASEGT. The length of the CDR3 is 15 residues. V gave up 4 bases and J gave up 3 bases; unmatched junction bases: 9.

The chain couples TRBV6-1 to TRBJ2-3; the match to TRBD2 covers 13 bases. The germline gives CDR1 MNHNS, CDR2 SASEGT. With V trimmed by 3 bases and J by 4 bases, 4 bases remained unmatched. This CDR3 comprises 16 residues. The CDR3 loop is CASSDPGTSGADTQYF. DNA of the CDR3: TGTGCCAGCAGTGACCCCGGGACTAGCGGGGCAGATACGCAGTATTTT.

V gene TRBV15 combines with J gene TRBJ1-4; 7 nucleotides match TRBD1. The length of the CDR3 is 14 residues. The germline V gene encodes CDR1 LNHNV and CDR2 YYDKDF (reference sequence). Germline trimming cut 5 bases from V and 4 bases from J; bases unmatched to any gene: 4. The chain's CDR3 is CATSGGGDNEKLFF. CDR3 DNA sequence: TGTGCCACCAGCGGAGGGGGCGATAATGAAAAACTGTTTTTT.

This clone has just one count. The rearrangement links TRBV6-1 to TRBJ2-5; TRBD1 agrees at 8 bases. There are 14 residues in the CDR3. CDR1 and CDR2 from the germline V gene are MNHNS and SASEGT. Trimming took 5 bases from V and 5 from J; bases not matched to a gene: 7. The CDR3 sequence is CASSLTGGWETQYF. The CDR3 DNA reads TGTGCCAGCAGTCTAACAGGGGGTTGGGAGACCCAGTACTTC.

Here the CDR3 reads CASNSQGHYGYTF. CDR3 DNA: TGTGCCAGCAACTCCCAGGGCCACTATGGCTACACCTTC. The V and J genes are TRBV7-9 and TRBJ1-2; D is perhaps TRBD1 (5 bases). V was clipped by 7 bases and J by 3 bases, with 12 bases between them. In germline, CDR1 is SEHNR, CDR2 FQNEAQ (reference sequence). The CDR3 runs 13 residues.

The sample holds one count of this clone. The chain joins TRBV2 to TRBJ2-1, with 7 nucleotides matching TRBD1. Germline V gene sequence: CDR1 SNHLY, CDR2 FYNNEI. This CDR3 spans 15 amino acids. With 4 bases clipped from V and 8 bases from J, the junction kept 11 bases outside the gene matches. CDR3 sequence (DNA): TGTGCCAGCAGTGCTGGGACAGCTCCCCGCGATGAGCAGTTCTTC. This sequence encodes CASSAGTAPRDEQFF.

Points on this clone: Other nucleotide sequences in the sample specify the same CDR3. The CDR3 region is CASSIARTGELFF. The CDR3 nucleotides are TGTGCCAGTAGTATAGCGAGGACCGGGGAGCTGTTTTTT. The chain has TRBV19 and TRBJ2-2, with D uncertain. Trimming pared 1 base from V and 5 bases from J, leaving 5 bases between. The germline gives CDR1 LNHDA, CDR2 SQIVND (reference sequence). The CDR3 totals 13 residues.

Details on this clone: A read error may produce the germline difference seen at one junction end. The V and J genes are TRBV7-9 and TRBJ2-5; 10 bases are shared with TRBD1. The germline V gene encodes CDR1 SEHNR and CDR2 FQNEAQ (reference sequence). This CDR3 region has 15 residues. In DNA, the CDR3 is TGTTCCAGCAGCACCCGGGACAGGGGAGGGGAGACCCAGTACTTC. It encodes CSSSTRDRGGETQYF.

The rearrangement links TRBV9 to TRBJ2-2; TRBD2 agrees at 7 bases. Germline V lookup: CDR1 SGDLS, CDR2 YYNGEE. The CDR3 contains 16 residues. V was pared by 0 bases and J by 4 bases, with 6 bases of the junction left unmatched. The CDR3 sequence: CASSVESGAITGELFF. The CDR3 nucleotides read TGTGCCAGCAGCGTAGAAAGCGGGGCCATCACCGGGGAGCTGTTTTTT.